This T cell receptor (beta chain) is from a study of vaccination and CD4 T cells after COVID-19. Study details: There were six male and four female convalescents, and two of them were Hispanic. General study points: Median roughly 90% of reactive clones detected in convalescent patients emerged only post-vaccination. Spike mono-reactivity marked 304 of 307 vaccine-specific clones in convalescent patients.

The Oncomine TCR Beta short-read assay generated sequence data from the DNA of cultured CD4+ T cells. TCRdb reprocessed the PCR reads with MiXCR, giving one entry per CDR3 protein. The sample yields approximately 12,000 distinct CDR3 sequences, 45% to 55% seen once. As to this clonotype: Its cognate antigen is unknown.

Treatment specified: 10-day PBMC culture with coronavirus spike peptide pools or control peptides (ViraFEST assay). V was pared by 6 bases and J by 0 bases, with 6 bases between. Per the germline V gene, CDR1 is WSHSY and CDR2 is SAAADI. This CDR3 comprises 12 residues. The source material was CD4+ T cells from blood, cultured in vitro. The TCR was taken from a human donor who had recovered from COVID-19. The rearrangement links TRBV10-2 to TRBJ2-7; D not resolved. The CDR3 nucleotides read TGCGCCAGCAGACATAGCTCCTACGAGCAGTACTTC. Residues: CASRHSSYEQYF.